This T cell receptor (beta chain) was profiled in a study of T cell responses to AZD1222 COVID-19 vaccine. The study's findings and limits: Spike-wide coverage was observed for vaccine-associated CD4 TCRs, with dominant responses at 160-218 and 743-854.

This CDR3 has 15 residues. Germline loops: CDR1 SGHTA, CDR2 FQGTGA. The ends were cut back, 1 base at V and 1 base at J, with 10 bases in the middle. This clone showed up just once. Antigen specificity is unknown. Profiled with immunoSEQ multiplex PCR; TCRdb holds only in-frame clones, not every one. This table holds 180,000 or so clones, about 91% found once. The receptor was derived from an adult who received the AZD1222 COVID-19 vaccine. V and J are TRBV7-3 and TRBJ1-2; D is possibly TRBD1 (6 bases). Sequences were derived from peripheral blood, sampled 28 days after the second AZD1222 dose. CDR3 DNA: TGTGCCAGCAGCTTAATAGGGGGGGTTAACTATGGCTACACCTTC. Translation gives CASSLIGGVNYGYTF.